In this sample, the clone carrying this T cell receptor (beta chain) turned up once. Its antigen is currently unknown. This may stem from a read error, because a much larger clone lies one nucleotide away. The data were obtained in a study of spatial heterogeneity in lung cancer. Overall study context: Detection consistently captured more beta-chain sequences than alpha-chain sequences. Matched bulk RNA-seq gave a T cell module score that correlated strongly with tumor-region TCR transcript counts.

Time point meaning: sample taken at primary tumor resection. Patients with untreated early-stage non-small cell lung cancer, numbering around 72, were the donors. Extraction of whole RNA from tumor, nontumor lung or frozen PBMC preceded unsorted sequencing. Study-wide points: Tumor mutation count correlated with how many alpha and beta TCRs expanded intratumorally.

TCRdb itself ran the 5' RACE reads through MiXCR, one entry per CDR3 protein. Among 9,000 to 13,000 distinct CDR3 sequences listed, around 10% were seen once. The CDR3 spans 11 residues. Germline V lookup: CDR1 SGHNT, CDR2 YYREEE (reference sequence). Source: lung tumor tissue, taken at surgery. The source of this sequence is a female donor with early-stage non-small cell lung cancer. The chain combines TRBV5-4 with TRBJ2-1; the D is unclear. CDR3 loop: CVSSSWDEQFF. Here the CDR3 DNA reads TGTGTCAGCAGCTCCTGGGATGAGCAGTTCTTC.